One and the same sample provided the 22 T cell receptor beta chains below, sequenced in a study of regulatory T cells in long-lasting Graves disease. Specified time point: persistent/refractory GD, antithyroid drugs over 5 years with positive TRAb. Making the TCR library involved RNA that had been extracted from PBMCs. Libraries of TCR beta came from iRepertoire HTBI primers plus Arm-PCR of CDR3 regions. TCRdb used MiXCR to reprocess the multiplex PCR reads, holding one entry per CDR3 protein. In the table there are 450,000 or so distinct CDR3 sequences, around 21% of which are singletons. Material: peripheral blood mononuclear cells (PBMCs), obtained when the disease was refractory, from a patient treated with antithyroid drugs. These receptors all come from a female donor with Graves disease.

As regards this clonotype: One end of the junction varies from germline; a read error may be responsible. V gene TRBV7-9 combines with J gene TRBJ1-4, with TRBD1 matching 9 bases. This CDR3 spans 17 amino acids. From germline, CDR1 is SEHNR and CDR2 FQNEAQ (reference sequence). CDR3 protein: CACSVTWPGTGYEKLFF. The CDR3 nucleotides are TGCGCCTGCAGCGTGACGTGGCCCGGGACAGGGTACGAAAAACTGTTTTTT. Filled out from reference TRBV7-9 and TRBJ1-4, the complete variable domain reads DTGVSQNPRHKITKRGQNVTFRCDPISEHNRLYWYRQTLGQGPEFLTYFQNEAQLEKSRLLSDRFSAERPKGSFSTLEIQRTEQGDSAMYLCACSVTWPGTGYEKLFFGSGTQLSVL.

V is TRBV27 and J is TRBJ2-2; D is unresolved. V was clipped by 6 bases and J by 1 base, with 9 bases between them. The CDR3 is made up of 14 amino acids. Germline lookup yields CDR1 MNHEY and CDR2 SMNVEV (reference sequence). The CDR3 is CASRSDWNTGELFF. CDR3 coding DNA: TGTGCCAGCAGATCAGACTGGAACACCGGGGAGCTGTTTTTT.

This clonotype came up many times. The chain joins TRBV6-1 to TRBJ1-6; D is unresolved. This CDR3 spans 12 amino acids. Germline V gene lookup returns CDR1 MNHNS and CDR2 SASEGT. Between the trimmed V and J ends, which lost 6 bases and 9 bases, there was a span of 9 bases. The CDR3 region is CASRGEFSPLHF. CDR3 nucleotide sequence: TGTGCCAGCAGGGGCGAGTTTTCACCCCTCCACTTT.

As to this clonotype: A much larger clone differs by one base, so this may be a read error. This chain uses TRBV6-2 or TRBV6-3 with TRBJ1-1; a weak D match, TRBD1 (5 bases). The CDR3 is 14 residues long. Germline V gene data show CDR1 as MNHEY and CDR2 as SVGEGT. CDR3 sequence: CASSRVRGETEASF. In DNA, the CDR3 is TGTGCCAGCAGCCGAGTGAGGGGCGAGACTGAAGCTTCCTTT.

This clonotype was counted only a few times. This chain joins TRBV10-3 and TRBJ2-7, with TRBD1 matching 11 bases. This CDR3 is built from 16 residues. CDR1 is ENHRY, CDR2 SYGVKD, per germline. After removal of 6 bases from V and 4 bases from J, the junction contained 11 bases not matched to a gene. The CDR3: CAISDITGTGGYEQYF. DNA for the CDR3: TGTGCCATCAGCGATATAACCGGGACAGGGGGGTACGAGCAGTACTTC.

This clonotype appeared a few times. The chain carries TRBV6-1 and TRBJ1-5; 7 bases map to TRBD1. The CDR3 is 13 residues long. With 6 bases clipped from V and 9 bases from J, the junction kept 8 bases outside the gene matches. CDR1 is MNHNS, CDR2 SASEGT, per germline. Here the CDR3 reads CASRDYRGGPQHF. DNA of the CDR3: TGTGCCAGCAGGGACTACAGGGGCGGGCCCCAGCATTTT.

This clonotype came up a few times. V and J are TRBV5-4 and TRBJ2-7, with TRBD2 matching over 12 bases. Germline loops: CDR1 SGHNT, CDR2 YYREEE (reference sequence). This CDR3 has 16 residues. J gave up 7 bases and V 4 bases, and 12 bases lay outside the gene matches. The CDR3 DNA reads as TGTGCCAGCAGCCCGTGGACTAGCGGGATCCTGTGGGAGCAGTACTTC. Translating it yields CASSPWTSGILWEQYF.

CDR3 region: CASSFPDGTEAFF. The CDR3 DNA is TGTGCCAGCAGTTTCCCGGACGGCACTGAAGCTTTCTTT. The V call is TRBV28, the J call TRBJ1-1; D remains ambiguous. V was clipped by 3 bases and J by 4 bases, with 9 bases between them. Germline lookup yields CDR1 MDHEN and CDR2 SYDVKM. This CDR3 has 13 residues.

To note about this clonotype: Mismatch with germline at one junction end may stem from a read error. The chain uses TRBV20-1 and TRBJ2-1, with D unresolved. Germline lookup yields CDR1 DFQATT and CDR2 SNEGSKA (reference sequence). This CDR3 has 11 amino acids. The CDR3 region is CRARPLTEQFF. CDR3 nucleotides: TGCCGTGCTAGACCACTGACTGAGCAGTTCTTC.

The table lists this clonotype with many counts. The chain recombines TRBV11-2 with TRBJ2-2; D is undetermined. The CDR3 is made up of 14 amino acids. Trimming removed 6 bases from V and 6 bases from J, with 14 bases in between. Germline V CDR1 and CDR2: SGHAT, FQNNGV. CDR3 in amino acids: CASRLLDLAGELFF. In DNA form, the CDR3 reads TGTGCCAGCAGACTCCTTGATCTGGCCGGGGAGCTGTTTTTT. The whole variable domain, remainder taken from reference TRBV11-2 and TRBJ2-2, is EAGVAQSPRYKIIEKRQSVAFWCNPISGHATLYWYQQILGQGPKLLIQFQNNGVVDDSQLPKDRFSAERLKGVDSTLKIQPAKLEDSAVYLCASRLLDLAGELFFGEGSRLTVL.

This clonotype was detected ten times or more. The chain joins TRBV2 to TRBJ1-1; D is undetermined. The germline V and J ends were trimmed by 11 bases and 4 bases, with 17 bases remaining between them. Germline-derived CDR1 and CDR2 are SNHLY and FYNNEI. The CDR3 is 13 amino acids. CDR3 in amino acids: CASQVGSSTEAFF. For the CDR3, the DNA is TGTGCCTCTCAGGTCGGCAGTTCCACTGAAGCTTTCTTT. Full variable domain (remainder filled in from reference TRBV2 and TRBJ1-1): EPEVTQTPSHQVTQMGQEVILRCVPISNHLYFYWYRQILGQKVEFLVSFYNNEISEKSEIFDDQFSVERPDGSNFTLKIRSTKLEDSAMYFCASQVGSSTEAFFGQGTRLTVV.

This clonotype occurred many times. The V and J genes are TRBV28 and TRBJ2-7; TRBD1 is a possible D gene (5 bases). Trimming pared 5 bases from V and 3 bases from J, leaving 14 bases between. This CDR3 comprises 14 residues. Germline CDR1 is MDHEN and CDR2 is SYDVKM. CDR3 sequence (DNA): TGTGCCAGCAGTCCCGGTTCTCAGGGCTACGAGCAGTACTTC. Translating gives CASSPGSQGYEQYF.

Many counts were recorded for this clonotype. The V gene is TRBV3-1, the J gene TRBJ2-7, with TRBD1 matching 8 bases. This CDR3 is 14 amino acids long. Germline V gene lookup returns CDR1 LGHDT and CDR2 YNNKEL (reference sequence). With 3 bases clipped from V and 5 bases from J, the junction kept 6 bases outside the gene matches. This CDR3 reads CASSQTSTGDEQYF. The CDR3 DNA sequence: TGTGCCAGCAGCCAGACCTCGACAGGGGACGAGCAGTACTTC.

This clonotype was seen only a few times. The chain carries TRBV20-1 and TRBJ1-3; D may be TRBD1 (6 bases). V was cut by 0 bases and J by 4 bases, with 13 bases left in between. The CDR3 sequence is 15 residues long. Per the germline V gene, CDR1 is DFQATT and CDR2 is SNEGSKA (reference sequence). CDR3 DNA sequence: TGCAGTGCTAGAGACCTACAGGGTTCGGGAAACACCATATATTTT. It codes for CSARDLQGSGNTIYF.

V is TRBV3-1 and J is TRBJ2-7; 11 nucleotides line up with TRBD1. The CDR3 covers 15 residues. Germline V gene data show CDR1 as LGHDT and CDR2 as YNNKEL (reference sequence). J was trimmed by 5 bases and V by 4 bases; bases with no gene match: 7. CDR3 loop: CASSRRTGGFDEQYF. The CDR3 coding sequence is TGTGCCAGCAGCCGCCGGACAGGGGGCTTCGACGAGCAGTACTTC.

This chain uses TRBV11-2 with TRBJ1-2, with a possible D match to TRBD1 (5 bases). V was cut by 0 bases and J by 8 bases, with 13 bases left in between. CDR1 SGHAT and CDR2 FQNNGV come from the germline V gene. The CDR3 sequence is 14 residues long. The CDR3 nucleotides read TGTGCCAGCAGCTTAGATCTTGTCGGGGCGGGCTACACCTTC. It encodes CASSLDLVGAGYTF.

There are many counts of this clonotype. CDR3 in amino acids: CAWSLGLAGAYEQYF. DNA for the CDR3: TGTGCCTGGAGTCTCGGGCTAGCGGGGGCCTACGAGCAGTACTTC. V is TRBV30 and J is TRBJ2-7, with 10 bases aligning to TRBD2. Germline values: CDR1 GTSNPN, CDR2 SVGIG (reference sequence). The CDR3 length is 15 residues. With V trimmed by 2 bases and J by 2 bases, 6 bases remained unmatched.

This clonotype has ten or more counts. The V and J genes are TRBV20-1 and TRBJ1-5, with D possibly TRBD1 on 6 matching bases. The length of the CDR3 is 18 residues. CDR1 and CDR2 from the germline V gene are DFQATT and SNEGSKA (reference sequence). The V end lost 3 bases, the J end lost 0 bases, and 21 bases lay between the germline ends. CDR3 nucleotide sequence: TGCAGTGCTAGGGGGGGCGCCGGGTTACCCTTTAGCAATCAGCCCCAGCATTTT. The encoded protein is CSARGGAGLPFSNQPQHF.

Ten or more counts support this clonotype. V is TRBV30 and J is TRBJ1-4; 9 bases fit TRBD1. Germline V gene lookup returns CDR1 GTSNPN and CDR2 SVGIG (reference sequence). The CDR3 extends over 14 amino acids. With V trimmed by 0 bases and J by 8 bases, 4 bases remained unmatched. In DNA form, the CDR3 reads TGTGCCTGGAGTGTCGGGACAGGGCCCGAAAAACTGTTTTTT. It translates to CAWSVGTGPEKLFF. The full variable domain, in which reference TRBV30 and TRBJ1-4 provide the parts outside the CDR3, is SQTIHQWPATLVQPVGSPLSLECTVEGTSNPNLYWYRQAAGRGLQLLFYSVGIGQISSEVPQNLSASRPQDRQFILSSKKLLLSDSGFYLCAWSVGTGPEKLFFGSGTQLSVL.

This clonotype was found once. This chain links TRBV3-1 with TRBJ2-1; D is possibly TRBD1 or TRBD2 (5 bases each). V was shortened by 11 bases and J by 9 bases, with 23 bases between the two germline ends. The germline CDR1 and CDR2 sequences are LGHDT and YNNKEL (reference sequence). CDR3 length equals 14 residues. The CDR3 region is CASRVGRQVGEQFF. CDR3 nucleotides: TGTGCCTCGCGAGTGGGACGGCAAGTGGGTGAGCAGTTCTTC.

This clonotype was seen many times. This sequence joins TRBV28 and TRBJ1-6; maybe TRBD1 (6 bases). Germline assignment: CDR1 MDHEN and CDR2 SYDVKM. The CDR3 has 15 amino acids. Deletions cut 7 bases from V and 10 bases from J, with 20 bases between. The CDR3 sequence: CASKRGGAGESPLHF. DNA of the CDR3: TGTGCCAGCAAAAGGGGGGGCGCGGGCGAATCACCCCTCCACTTT.

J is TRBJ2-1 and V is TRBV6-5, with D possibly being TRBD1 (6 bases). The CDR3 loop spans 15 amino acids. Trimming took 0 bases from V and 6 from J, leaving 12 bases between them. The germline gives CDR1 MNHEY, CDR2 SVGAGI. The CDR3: CASSYSAGRGNEQFF. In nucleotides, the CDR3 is TGTGCCAGCAGTTACTCGGCCGGCAGGGGCAATGAGCAGTTCTTC.